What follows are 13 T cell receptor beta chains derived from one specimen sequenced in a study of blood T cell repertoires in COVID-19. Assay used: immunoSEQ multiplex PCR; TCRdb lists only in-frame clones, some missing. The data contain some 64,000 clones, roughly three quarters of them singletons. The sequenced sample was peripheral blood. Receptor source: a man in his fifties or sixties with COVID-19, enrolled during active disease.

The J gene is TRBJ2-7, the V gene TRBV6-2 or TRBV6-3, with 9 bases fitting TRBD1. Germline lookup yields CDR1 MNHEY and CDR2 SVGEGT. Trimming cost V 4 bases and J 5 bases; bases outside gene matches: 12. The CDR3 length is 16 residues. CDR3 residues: CASSSHPGTGRDEQYF. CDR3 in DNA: TGTGCCAGCAGTTCCCACCCCGGGACAGGGCGGGACGAGCAGTACTTC.

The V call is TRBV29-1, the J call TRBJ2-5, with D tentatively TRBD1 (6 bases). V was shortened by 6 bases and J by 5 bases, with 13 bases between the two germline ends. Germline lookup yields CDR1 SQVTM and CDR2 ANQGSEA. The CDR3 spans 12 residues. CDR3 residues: CSVNPRGETQYF. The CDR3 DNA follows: TGCAGCGTCAACCCCAGGGGTGAGACCCAGTACTTC.

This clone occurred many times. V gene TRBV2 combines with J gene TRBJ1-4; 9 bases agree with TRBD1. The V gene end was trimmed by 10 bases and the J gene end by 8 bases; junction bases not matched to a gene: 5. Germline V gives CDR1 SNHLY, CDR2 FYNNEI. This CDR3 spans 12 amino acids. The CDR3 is CATSGTGEKLFF. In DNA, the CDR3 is TGTGCCACCTCCGGGACAGGGGAAAAACTGTTTTTT. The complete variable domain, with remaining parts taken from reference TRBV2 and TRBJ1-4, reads EPEVTQTPSHQVTQMGQEVILRCVPISNHLYFYWYRQILGQKVEFLVSFYNNEISEKSEIFDDQFSVERPDGSNFTLKIRSTKLEDSAMYFCATSGTGEKLFFGSGTQLSVL.

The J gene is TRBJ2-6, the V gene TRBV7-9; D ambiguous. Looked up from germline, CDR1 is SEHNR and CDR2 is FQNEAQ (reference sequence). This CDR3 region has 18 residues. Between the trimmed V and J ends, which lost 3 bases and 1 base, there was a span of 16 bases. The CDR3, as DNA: TGTGCCAGCAGCTTCTTACGAGGAATCATTTCTGGGGCCAACGTCCTGACTTTC. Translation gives CASSFLRGIISGANVLTF.

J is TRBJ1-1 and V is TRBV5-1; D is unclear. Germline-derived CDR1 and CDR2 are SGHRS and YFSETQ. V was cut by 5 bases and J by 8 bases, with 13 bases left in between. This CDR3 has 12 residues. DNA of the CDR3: TGCGCCAGCAGGGGCTCCACCACGGAAGCTTTCTTT. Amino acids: CASRGSTTEAFF.

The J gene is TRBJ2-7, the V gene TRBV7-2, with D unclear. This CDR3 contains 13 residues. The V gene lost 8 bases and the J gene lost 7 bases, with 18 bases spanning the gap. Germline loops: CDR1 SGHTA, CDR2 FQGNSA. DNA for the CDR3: TGTGCCAGCGACACCCCCCCATCGTATGAGCAGTACTTC. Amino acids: CASDTPPSYEQYF. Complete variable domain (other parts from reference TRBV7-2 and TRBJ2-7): GAGVSQSPSNKVTEKGKDVELRCDPISGHTALYWYRQSLGQGLEFLIYFQGNSAPDKSGLPSDRFSAERTGGSVSTLTIQRTQQEDSAVYLCASDTPPSYEQYFGPGTRLTVT.

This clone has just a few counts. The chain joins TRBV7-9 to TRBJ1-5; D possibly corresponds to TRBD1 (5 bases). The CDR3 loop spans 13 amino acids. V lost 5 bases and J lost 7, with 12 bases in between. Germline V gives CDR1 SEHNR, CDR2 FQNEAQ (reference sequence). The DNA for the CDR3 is TGTGCCAGCAGCGGGGGGAGTGACCAGCCCCAGCATTTT. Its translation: CASSGGSDQPQHF.

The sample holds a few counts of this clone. CDR3 protein: CASSLQGSFNEQFF. The CDR3 nucleotides read TGTGCCAGCAGTCTACAGGGATCCTTTAATGAGCAGTTCTTC. The chain joins TRBV6-5 to TRBJ2-1, with D possibly TRBD1 on 6 matching bases. Germline V CDR1 and CDR2: MNHEY, SVGAGI. V shed 5 bases and J shed 7 bases, with 15 bases lying between them. This CDR3 is 14 amino acids long.

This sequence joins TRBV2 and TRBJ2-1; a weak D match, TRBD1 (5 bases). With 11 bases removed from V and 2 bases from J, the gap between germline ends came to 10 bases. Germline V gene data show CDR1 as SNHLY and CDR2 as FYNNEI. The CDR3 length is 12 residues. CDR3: CAGTGTYNEQFF. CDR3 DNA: TGTGCCGGAACAGGAACCTACAATGAGCAGTTCTTC.

The CDR3: CATSDMGTGVTGELFF. The CDR3 DNA reads as TGTGCCACCAGTGATATGGGGACAGGGGTCACCGGGGAGCTGTTTTTT. The chain links TRBV24-1 to TRBJ2-2, with 10 bases lining up with TRBD1. The ends lost 3 bases at V and 4 bases at J; junction bases unmatched: 4. CDR1 and CDR2 (germline): KGHDR, SFDVKD. The CDR3 length is 16 residues.

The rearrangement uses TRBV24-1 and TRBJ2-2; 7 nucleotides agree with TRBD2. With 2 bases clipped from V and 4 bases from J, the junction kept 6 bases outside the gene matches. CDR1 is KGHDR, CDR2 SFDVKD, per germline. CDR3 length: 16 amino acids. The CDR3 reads CATSDWLAGGTGELFF. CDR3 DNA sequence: TGTGCCACCAGTGATTGGTTAGCGGGTGGCACCGGGGAGCTGTTTTTT.

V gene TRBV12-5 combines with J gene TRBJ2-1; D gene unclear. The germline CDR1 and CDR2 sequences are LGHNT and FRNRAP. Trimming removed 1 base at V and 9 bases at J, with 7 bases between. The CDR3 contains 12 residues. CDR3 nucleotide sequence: TGTGCTAGTGGTTTGGCGTACGGTGAGCAGTTCTTC. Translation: CASGLAYGEQFF.

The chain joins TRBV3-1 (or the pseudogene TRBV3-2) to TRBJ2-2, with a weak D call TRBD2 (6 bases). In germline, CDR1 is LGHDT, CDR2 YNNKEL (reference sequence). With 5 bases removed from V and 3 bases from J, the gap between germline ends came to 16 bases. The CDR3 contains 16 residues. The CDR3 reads CASSTILGDYTGELFF. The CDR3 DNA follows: TGTGCCAGCAGCACCATCTTGGGGGACTACACCGGGGAGCTGTTTTTT.